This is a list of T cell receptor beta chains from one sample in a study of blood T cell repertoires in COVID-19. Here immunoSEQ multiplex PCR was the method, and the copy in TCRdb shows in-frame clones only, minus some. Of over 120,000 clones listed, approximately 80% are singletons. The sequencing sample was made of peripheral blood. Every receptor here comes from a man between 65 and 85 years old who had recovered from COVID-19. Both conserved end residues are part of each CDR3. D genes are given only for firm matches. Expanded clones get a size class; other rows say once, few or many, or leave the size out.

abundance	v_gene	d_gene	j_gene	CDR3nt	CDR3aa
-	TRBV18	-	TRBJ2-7	TGTGCCAGCTCCCTTTCGGACAACTCCTACGAGCAGTACTTC	CASSLSDNSYEQYF
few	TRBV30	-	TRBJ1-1	TGTGCCTGGGAGAGAGCGAACACTGAAGCTTTCTTT	CAWERANTEAFF
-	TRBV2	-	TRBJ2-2	TGTGCCTCCAAGACAGAGTCGAACACCGGGGAGCTGTTTTTT	CASKTESNTGELFF
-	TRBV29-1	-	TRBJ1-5	TGCAGCGTTGTCTCTACGCTCAATCAGCCCCAGCATTTT	CSVVSTLNQPQHF
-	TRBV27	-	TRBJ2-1	TGTGCCAGCAGCCTAGGAGGCCCCTACAATGAGCAGTTCTTC	CASSLGGPYNEQFF
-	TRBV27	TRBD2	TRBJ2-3	TGTGCCAGCAGTTACGGACTAGCGATCACAGATACGCAGTATTTT	CASSYGLAITDTQYF
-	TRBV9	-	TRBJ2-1	TGTGCCAGCAGCGTAGATTTCGGGGTTAATGAGCAGTTCTTC	CASSVDFGVNEQFF
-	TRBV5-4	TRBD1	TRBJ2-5	TGTGCCAGCAGCGCGGACAGGTTTGGGGAGACCCAGTACTTC	CASSADRFGETQYF
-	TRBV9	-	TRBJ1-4	TGTGCCAGCAGCGGGCGGGGGGCGACTAATGAAAAACTGTTTTTT	CASSGRGATNEKLFF
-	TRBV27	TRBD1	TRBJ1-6	TGTGCCAGCAGTTTTTATTCAGGGGGCTTGCGAAGTTCACCCCTCCACTTT	CASSFYSGGLRSSPLHF
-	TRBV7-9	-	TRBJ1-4	TGTGCCAGCAGCTTACTGGGCGCGGGGGCTAATGAAAAACTGTTTTTT	CASSLLGAGANEKLFF
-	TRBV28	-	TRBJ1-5	TGTGCCAGTCGAGTGAGCAATCAGCCCCAGCATTTT	CASRVSNQPQHF
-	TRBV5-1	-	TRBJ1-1	TGCGCCAGCAGGTCAGGGCCGCAGGGTACGGTGGGCACTGAAGCTTTCTTT	CASRSGPQGTVGTEAFF
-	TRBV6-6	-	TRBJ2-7	TGTGCCAGCAGTCCTAGACCGGACTACGAGCAGTACTTC	CASSPRPDYEQYF
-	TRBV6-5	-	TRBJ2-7	TGTGCCAGCAAGAGCTCCTACGAGCAGTACTTC	CASKSSYEQYF
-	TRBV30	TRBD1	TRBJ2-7	TGTGCCTGGAGGGGCCGGGACAGACCCCACTACGAGCAGTACTTC	CAWRGRDRPHYEQYF
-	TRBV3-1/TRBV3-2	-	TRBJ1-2	TGTGCCAGCAGCCAAATGGGCCGGAACTATGGCTACACCTTC	CASSQMGRNYGYTF
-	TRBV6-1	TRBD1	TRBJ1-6	TGTGCCAGCAGTGTTGACCGGGACAGGGGGCTAAGCTCCTATAATTCACCCCTCCACTTT	CASSVDRDRGLSSYNSPLHF
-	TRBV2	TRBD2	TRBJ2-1	TGTGCCAGCAAAAAAGAAGCGGGAGGTTATTACAATGAGCAGTTCTTC	CASKKEAGGYYNEQFF
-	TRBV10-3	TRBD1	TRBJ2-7	TGTGCCATCAGTGAGGGATGGGACAGAGCCTACGAGCAGTACTTC	CAISEGWDRAYEQYF
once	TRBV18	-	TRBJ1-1	TGTGCCAGCTCACCCATACAGGGCTGGACTGAAGCTTTCTTT	CASSPIQGWTEAFF
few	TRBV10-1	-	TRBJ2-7	TGCGCCAGCAGTGAGTCAGGGGGCTACGAGCAGTACTTC	CASSESGGYEQYF
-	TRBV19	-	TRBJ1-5	TGTGCCAGTAGTCCGCGAGGACAGCCCCAGCATTTT	CASSPRGQPQHF
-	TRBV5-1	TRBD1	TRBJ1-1	TGCGCCAGCAGCAACAGGGGGCCAGGCACTGAAGCTTTCTTT	CASSNRGPGTEAFF